These 22 T cell receptor beta chains originate from one sample sequenced in a study of blood T cell repertoires in COVID-19. The method was immunoSEQ multiplex PCR; TCRdb's version includes in-frame clones alone and lacks a portion of them. The sample shows 90,000 to 150,000 clones, about nine tenths of them seen only once. Material: peripheral blood. Receptors were obtained from a human donor in a cohort sampled during active COVID-19.

V is TRBV18 and J is TRBJ1-1, with 7 bases that match TRBD1. The germline CDR1 and CDR2 sequences are KGHSH and LQKENI. CDR3 length: 17 residues. V shed 1 base and J 2 bases; nucleotides not matched to a gene: 10. This CDR3 reads CASSPLTPRGYNTEAFF. In DNA, the CDR3 is TGTGCCAGCTCACCACTAACGCCCAGGGGGTACAACACTGAAGCTTTCTTT.

This chain connects TRBV11-2 to TRBJ1-4; tentative D call: TRBD1 (5 bases). The CDR3 extends over 15 amino acids. CDR1 is SGHAT and CDR2 is FQNNGV in the germline V gene. Trimming left V 5 bases short and J 6 bases short, with 16 bases between. The CDR3 DNA is TGTGCCAGCAGCCTGGGGGGGGGAGTTGATGAAAAACTGTTTTTT. Amino acid sequence: CASSLGGGVDEKLFF.

This rearrangement joins TRBV19 to TRBJ1-5, with TRBD1 as a possible D gene (6 bases). V lost 5 bases and J 4 bases, leaving 12 bases between the germline ends. Germline CDR1 LNHDA, CDR2 SQIVND (reference sequence). The CDR3 totals 14 residues. The CDR3: CASSPQGRNQPQHF. Written as DNA, the CDR3 is TGTGCCAGTAGTCCACAGGGTAGGAATCAGCCCCAGCATTTT.

The chain uses TRBV5-1 and TRBJ2-7; the D gene is possibly TRBD1 (6 bases). This CDR3 region has 15 residues. Deletions cut 4 bases from V and 2 bases from J, with 16 bases between. Germline CDR1 and CDR2: SGHRS and YFSETQ. CDR3: CASSRSRTETYEQYF. CDR3 DNA sequence: TGCGCCAGCAGCAGGAGCAGGACAGAGACCTACGAGCAGTACTTC.

This CDR3 reads CASSETGTETQYF. CDR3 bases: TGTGCCAGCAGTGAGACAGGGACAGAGACCCAGTACTTC. J is TRBJ2-5 and V is TRBV6-1, with TRBD1 matching 7 bases. V shed 3 bases, J shed 4 bases, and the junction held 2 bases outside the gene matches. CDR3 length: 13 amino acids. Germline V gene lookup returns CDR1 MNHNS and CDR2 SASEGT.

The chain carries TRBV6-4 and TRBJ1-6; no definite D call. Germline loops: CDR1 MRHNA, CDR2 SNTAGT. Trimming pared 5 bases from V and 10 bases from J, leaving 18 bases between. This CDR3 region has 15 residues. The CDR3 DNA is TGTGCCAGCAGTCCCAATAGTCTTAGCGGGTCACCCCTCCACTTT. Translation gives CASSPNSLSGSPLHF.

The rearrangement joins TRBV7-6 to TRBJ2-5, with 8 bases matching TRBD2. CDR3 size: 17 residues. CDR1 is SGHVS and CDR2 is FNYEAQ in the germline V gene. Losses at the gene ends were 1 base for V and 5 bases for J; bases not matched to a gene: 12. This CDR3 reads CASSLVGPGGPRETQYF. For the CDR3, the DNA is TGTGCCAGCAGCTTAGTAGGGCCGGGGGGGCCCCGGGAGACCCAGTACTTC.

The chain combines TRBV2 with TRBJ1-1; D not certain. Per the germline V gene, CDR1 is SNHLY and CDR2 is FYNNEI. CDR3 length equals 14 residues. The germline V and J ends were trimmed by 8 bases and 1 base, with 14 bases remaining between them. The CDR3 spells CASGSPGGNTEAFF. CDR3 nucleotides: TGTGCCAGCGGGAGCCCCGGAGGGAACACTGAAGCTTTCTTT.

This clone appeared a single time. The rearrangement uses TRBV13 and TRBJ2-5; 7 bases line up with TRBD1. The CDR3 covers 13 residues. The junction had 6 bases not matched to a gene; V was cut back by 6 bases and J by 5 bases. Germline values: CDR1 PRHDT, CDR2 FYEKMQ (reference sequence). This CDR3 is CASRQTGEETQYF. CDR3 DNA: TGTGCCAGCAGACAAACAGGGGAGGAGACCCAGTACTTC.

The gene calls are TRBV19 and TRBJ2-3; tentatively, D is TRBD2 (7 bases). The CDR3 sequence is 18 residues long. The ends were cut back, 0 bases at V and 2 bases at J, with 18 bases in the middle. From germline, CDR1 is LNHDA and CDR2 SQIVND (reference sequence). In DNA, the CDR3 is TGTGCCAGTAGTATAGATGGGGAGGGGGGCCGCTTCACAGATACGCAGTATTTT. Translation: CASSIDGEGGRFTDTQYF.

V and J are TRBV19 and TRBJ2-1; 11 bases align to TRBD2. CDR3 size: 17 residues. CDR1 LNHDA and CDR2 SQIVND come from the germline V gene (reference sequence). The V gene end was trimmed by 3 bases and the J gene end by 5 bases; junction bases not matched to a gene: 9. CDR3 bases: TGTGCCAGTAGTATTATCTTCCTAGCGGGAGGTAACAATGAGCAGTTCTTC. Amino acid sequence: CASSIIFLAGGNNEQFF.

The chain carries TRBV9 and TRBJ2-5; perhaps TRBD1 as D (5 bases). The CDR3 has 15 amino acids. V shed 0 bases and J shed 5 bases, with 14 bases lying between them. Per the germline V gene, CDR1 is SGDLS and CDR2 is YYNGEE. The CDR3 protein is CASSVAPGIGETQYF. CDR3 DNA: TGTGCCAGCAGCGTAGCTCCAGGGATTGGGGAGACCCAGTACTTC.

In this sample, this clone turned up once. The genes are TRBV28 and TRBJ1-5, with D unclear. The germline V gene encodes CDR1 MDHEN and CDR2 SYDVKM. CDR3 length: 15 amino acids. Between the trimmed V and J ends, which lost 5 bases and 2 bases, there was a span of 13 bases. The CDR3 region is CASSNPSGRNQPQHF. CDR3 DNA: TGTGCCAGCAGTAACCCTAGCGGGCGCAATCAGCCCCAGCATTTT.

The chain links TRBV24-1 to TRBJ2-3; 9 nucleotides line up with TRBD2. Looked up from germline, CDR1 is KGHDR and CDR2 is SFDVKD. This CDR3 region has 13 residues. Trimming at V came to 4 bases and at J to 6 bases, leaving 1 base not matched to a gene. CDR3 nucleotides: TGTGCCACCAGTGACGCGGGGGGGGATACGCAGTATTTT. This codes for CATSDAGGDTQYF.

The gene calls are TRBV5-1 and TRBJ2-3; 9 bases align to TRBD1. From germline, CDR1 is SGHRS and CDR2 YFSETQ. The CDR3 is 15 amino acids. The junction had 7 bases not matched to a gene; V was cut back by 5 bases and J by 3 bases. CDR3: CASSLQGAATDTQYF. The CDR3 DNA follows: TGCGCCAGCAGTTTACAGGGGGCTGCAACAGATACGCAGTATTTT.

This chain joins TRBV6-5 and TRBJ2-7; 9 bases map to TRBD2. The CDR3 sequence is 14 residues long. Germline values: CDR1 MNHEY, CDR2 SVGAGI. The ends lost 4 bases at V and 3 bases at J; junction bases unmatched: 4. CDR3 DNA sequence: TGTGCCAGCAGTTTCGGACTAGCGTACTACGAGCAGTACTTC. Translation: CASSFGLAYYEQYF.

The rearrangement joins TRBV6-5 to TRBJ2-2; D possibly corresponds to TRBD1 (6 bases). The V end lost 7 bases, the J end lost 6 bases, and 9 bases lay between the germline ends. This CDR3 region has 12 residues. Per the germline V gene, CDR1 is MNHEY and CDR2 is SVGAGI. CDR3 loop: CASTGDPGELFF. The DNA of the CDR3 is TGTGCCAGCACAGGGGACCCCGGGGAGCTGTTTTTT.

The J gene is TRBJ2-5, the V gene TRBV3-1 (or the pseudogene TRBV3-2); a possible D gene is TRBD2 (6 bases). The CDR3 has 14 residues. V was pared by 0 bases and J by 5 bases, with 10 bases between. From germline, CDR1 is LGHDT and CDR2 YNNKEL (reference sequence). The CDR3, as DNA: TGTGCCAGCAGCCAAGATGCCCGGGGGGAGACCCAGTACTTC. The encoded protein is CASSQDARGETQYF.

The table lists this clone with a few counts. The chain links TRBV9 to TRBJ2-7; possibly TRBD1 for D (6 bases). The CDR3 length is 17 residues. The ends were cut back, 4 bases at V and 3 bases at J, with 23 bases in the middle. CDR1 SGDLS and CDR2 YYNGEE come from the germline V gene. The DNA for the CDR3 is TGTGCCAGCAGCCGAACAGGGAACGTTGGTCCGTACTACGAGCAGTACTTC. This encodes CASSRTGNVGPYYEQYF.

This clone occurred once. The chain is built from TRBV9 and TRBJ1-6, with 7 bases fitting TRBD1. Trimming removed 3 bases from V and 5 bases from J; junction bases left unmatched: 5. The CDR3 is made up of 15 amino acids. Per the germline V gene, CDR1 is SGDLS and CDR2 is YYNGEE. In DNA, the CDR3 is TGTGCCAGCAGCGACTATCAGGGGGATAATTCACCCCTCCACTTT. Encoded protein: CASSDYQGDNSPLHF.

The CDR3 here is CASSLQGMDTEAFF. The CDR3 nucleotides read TGCGCCAGCAGCCTACAGGGGATGGACACTGAAGCTTTCTTT. The chain has TRBV5-1 and TRBJ1-1; 7 bases line up with TRBD1. Germline assignment: CDR1 SGHRS and CDR2 YFSETQ. V trimming: 4 bases; J trimming: 3 bases; junction bases outside the gene matches: 6. The CDR3 loop spans 14 amino acids.

The gene calls are TRBV28 and TRBJ2-7, with D tentatively TRBD1 (6 bases). V lost 8 bases, J lost 2 bases, and 16 bases lay in between. CDR1 and CDR2 from the germline V gene are MDHEN and SYDVKM. The CDR3 consists of 14 residues. Written as DNA, the CDR3 is TGTGCCAGCTCAACCGGGACACCCCCCTACGAGCAGTACTTC. Translated, it gives CASSTGTPPYEQYF.